The 15 T cell receptor beta chains below were found in one sample sequenced in a study of identical twins. TCRdb re-analysed the 5' RACE reads in MiXCR, keeping a single row per CDR3 protein. This table holds under 800,000 distinct CDR3 sequences, 21% found once. A further study also used this sample, focusing on T cells expressing NK-cell markers.

Sequenced input: PBMCs. The receptors were sampled from a woman aged 18-30 years in good health.

J is TRBJ2-5 and V is TRBV13, with 7 bases lining up with TRBD1. J was trimmed by 7 bases and V by 6 bases; bases with no gene match: 11. The CDR3 runs 14 residues. CDR1 and CDR2 (germline): PRHDT, FYEKMQ (reference sequence). Here the CDR3 DNA reads TGTGCCAGCAGAAAGGGGACAGCGGAATGGACCCAGTACTTC. Translation gives CASRKGTAEWTQYF.

This clonotype has just a few counts. The chain couples TRBV2 to TRBJ2-7; 10 nucleotides agree with TRBD1. The germline CDR1 and CDR2 sequences are SNHLY and FYNNEI. The CDR3 extends over 14 amino acids. V shed 8 bases and J 4 bases; nucleotides not matched to a gene: 8. The CDR3 DNA is TGTGCCAGCCAAGGGGGACAGGGGATTTACGAGCAGTACTTC. Translating it yields CASQGGQGIYEQYF.

This chain connects TRBV2 to TRBJ2-3, with D uncertain. This CDR3 is 15 amino acids long. In germline, CDR1 is SNHLY, CDR2 FYNNEI. The V end lost 0 bases, the J end lost 3 bases, and 10 bases lay between the germline ends. For the CDR3, the DNA is TGTGCCAGCAGTGAAGCTCTTTCCGGGACAGATACGCAGTATTTT. Translation: CASSEALSGTDTQYF.

This rearrangement joins TRBV9 to TRBJ1-2; D is uncertain. The CDR3 length is 12 residues. Trimming took off 3 bases at V and 8 bases at J, with 11 bases between the two ends. Germline CDR1 reads SGDLS; CDR2 reads YYNGEE. CDR3 sequence (DNA): TGTGCCAGCAGCGGGGAAGGGTTCGGCTACACCTTC. Protein: CASSGEGFGYTF.

The chain carries TRBV7-2 and TRBJ1-2; maybe TRBD1 (6 bases). CDR3 length equals 15 residues. Looked up from germline, CDR1 is SGHTA and CDR2 is FQGNSA. Trimming pared 5 bases from V and 3 bases from J, leaving 16 bases between. The CDR3 region is CASSTAAGAHYGYTF. In nucleotides, the CDR3 is TGTGCCAGCAGCACGGCTGCGGGGGCACACTATGGCTACACCTTC.

This clonotype was seen a few times. This chain connects TRBV2 to TRBJ2-7; the match to TRBD2 covers 9 bases. This CDR3 contains 17 residues. J gave up 2 bases and V 3 bases, and 11 bases lay outside the gene matches. The germline gives CDR1 SNHLY, CDR2 FYNNEI. The CDR3 loop is CASSDPFASGETYEQYF. Written as DNA, the CDR3 is TGTGCCAGCAGTGACCCCTTTGCTAGCGGGGAAACCTACGAGCAGTACTTC.

The chain joins TRBV7-8 to TRBJ2-2; the match to TRBD2 covers 9 bases. This CDR3 region has 16 residues. V trimming: 4 bases; J trimming: 2 bases; junction bases outside the gene matches: 5. Germline assignment: CDR1 SGHVS and CDR2 FQNEAQ. The CDR3 reads CASSWSSGANTGELFF. In nucleotides, the CDR3 is TGTGCCAGCAGCTGGTCTAGCGGGGCCAACACCGGGGAGCTGTTTTTT.

CDR3 coding DNA: TGCGCCAGCAGCCAAGAACCCGGAATTCTGTACGAGCAGTACTTC. It yields the protein CASSQEPGILYEQYF. The genes are TRBV4-1 and TRBJ2-7, with D uncertain. V lost 0 bases, J lost 4 bases, and 13 bases lay in between. Germline-derived CDR1 and CDR2 are MGHRA and YSYEKL. This CDR3 region has 15 residues.

This chain joins TRBV5-1 and TRBJ2-2, with a tentative D call TRBD2 (5 bases). From germline, CDR1 is SGHRS and CDR2 YFSETQ. V lost 5 bases, J lost 3 bases, and 20 bases lay in between. This CDR3 has 17 residues. The chain's CDR3 is CASSLSPRGTDTGELFF. The DNA of the CDR3 is TGCGCCAGCAGTTTGTCCCCTCGGGGTACGGACACCGGGGAGCTGTTTTTT.

This clonotype appeared a few times. The chain uses TRBV7-2 and TRBJ2-3; D possibly corresponds to TRBD2 (5 bases). This CDR3 has 16 amino acids. From germline, CDR1 is SGHTA and CDR2 FQGNSA. Trimming pared 0 bases from V and 5 bases from J, leaving 15 bases between. The DNA for the CDR3 is TGTGCCAGCAGCTTAGCCGAGCGGTACCGGGGAGATACGCAGTATTTT. Its translation is CASSLAERYRGDTQYF.

CDR3 DNA: TGTGCCAGCAGTCCCCGGGTCCAAAAGGGCGAGCAGTACTTC. It encodes CASSPRVQKGEQYF. The V call is TRBV12-3 or TRBV12-4, the J call TRBJ2-7; D remains ambiguous. The ends were cut back, 5 bases at V and 6 bases at J, with 17 bases in the middle. This CDR3 contains 14 residues.

The sample holds a few counts of this clonotype. The chain has TRBV10-3 and TRBJ1-5; tentative D call: TRBD1 (5 bases). V gave up 6 bases and J gave up 6 bases, with 18 bases separating them. CDR1 and CDR2 (germline): ENHRY, SYGVKD. The CDR3 has 15 residues. The CDR3 is CAISVGMEGVQPQHF. CDR3 sequence (DNA): TGTGCCATCAGCGTGGGTATGGAAGGGGTTCAGCCCCAGCATTTT.

V gene TRBV6-1 combines with J gene TRBJ1-4, with TRBD1 as a possible D gene (6 bases). The CDR3 contains 15 residues. CDR1 and CDR2 (germline): MNHNS, SASEGT. The ends were cut back, 5 bases at V and 4 bases at J, with 14 bases in the middle. The CDR3 DNA reads TGTGCCAGCAGTCCTTTCAGGGGACTTAATGAAAAACTGTTTTTT. This encodes CASSPFRGLNEKLFF.

V gene TRBV7-2 combines with J gene TRBJ1-1, with D perhaps matching TRBD1 (6 bases). Germline V lookup: CDR1 SGHTA, CDR2 FQGNSA. Trimming took 7 bases from V and 2 from J, leaving 11 bases between them. The CDR3 has 13 residues. In DNA form, the CDR3 reads TGTGCCAGCAAGGACAGCTCAAACACTGAAGCTTTCTTT. Its translation: CASKDSSNTEAFF.

A few counts support this clonotype. The V gene is TRBV24-1, the J gene TRBJ2-7; D unresolved. Trimming took 5 bases from V and 6 from J, leaving 13 bases between them. The CDR3 spans 13 residues. Germline lookup yields CDR1 KGHDR and CDR2 SFDVKD. The CDR3 coding sequence is TGTGCCACCAGTGCCCAACCAGGTGGCGAGCAGTACTTC. As protein: CATSAQPGGEQYF.